This T cell receptor beta chain was captured in a study of blood T cell repertoires in COVID-19 (dated by TCRdb to 2020 to 2021). About the full investigation: Collaborator samples came from the United States, Italy and Spain and covered acute and convalescent phases of COVID-19. The dataset comprised deeply sampled blood TCRbeta repertoires from subjects exposed to, actively infected with, or recovered from COVID-19. The material from the prospective study consisted of cDNA or gDNA derived from T cells, B-cell-depleted T cells, or PBMCs. The samples were drawn from the first 160 participants of the ongoing ImmuneRACE study and from 1,254 subjects provided by 6 global collaborators. The repertoires were released in a freely available public database meant as a resource for research on the immune response to SARS-CoV-2. Where HLA class I and class II types were available, the types were taken from metadata supplied by the sample provider, not from assay-based typing. Nearly every sample came with metadata listing a de-identified subject ID, COVID-19 status, age in years and sex. Here is what the overall study found, with its caveats: Clinical and demographic metadata were provided uncurated, with the amount varying by source and participant.

Enrolling through a virtual design, the prospective study's participants ranged in age from roughly 18 to 89 years and lived across around 25 United States geographic areas. In the prospective study, participants were assigned to cohorts based on the clinical history participants reported in a screening survey and a study questionnaire. Mobile phlebotomists in the prospective study collected whole blood, serum and a nasopharyngeal or oropharyngeal swab from every participant. Prospective study participants could optionally give additional blood draws and questionnaires over an approximately 2-month period. Prospective study blood samples were shipped either frozen or at room temperature before DNA extraction. Trimming takes 3 bases from V and 6 bases from J, and the germline ends sit 12 bases apart. Sequences SGDLS (CDR1) and YYNGEE (CDR2) are obtained from the germline V gene. The CDR3 runs 14 amino acids, cysteine and phenylalanine included. Of the read, only the CDR3 DNA is kept; its 42 bases are in frame from base 1.

Points on this clone: This clone's antigen is unknown. No quality values exist for individual bases; no much larger clone is one base distant.

TCRbeta CDR3 regions were amplified from genomic DNA by means of the immunoSEQ Assay, a bias-controlled multiplex PCR. In the paper's pipeline: The number of nucleated cells in each sample was estimated by amplification of reference gene primers within the assay. Sequence reads were collapsed and filtered to measure the absolute abundance of every unique TCRbeta CDR3 rearrangement. For each sample, productive Simpson clonality was calculated by taking the square root of Simpson's diversity index across productive rearrangements. This immuneACCESS table, as held by TCRdb, lists in-frame sequences with V and J called but not all clones. Of the missing ones, under half trace to an unresolved V gene in checked studies; the others have no known cause. Clone size and V and J calls were adopted from that table, with D and trimming inferred from the DNA. Across this sample there are fewer than 200,000 clones, with 83% seen only once. The ten top clones hold less than 4.5% of the sample.

The specimen sequenced was PBMCs or T cells enriched from blood (not recorded which). The chain employs TRBV9 and TRBJ2-2, and possibly TRBD2, on 6 matching bases. This TCR derives from a woman aged 50 to 60 in a cohort exposed to, infected with or recovered from COVID-19 (not recorded which). Here is the DNA: TGTGCCAGCAGCGCCCGGGAGCGTCCCGGGGAGCTGTTTTTT. This encodes CASSARERPGELFF.